This T cell receptor (beta chain) comes out of a study of vaccination effects on CD4 cells after COVID-19. Study as a whole: Each participant received a vaccine that was either BNT162b2 or mRNA-1273, given as two doses.

About this clone: Its antigen is unknown.

ViraFEST assay sequencing came after antigen-specific CD4+ T cells were expanded with viral peptide pools. Having been cultured for less than 12 days, the cells underwent CD4+ T cell isolation. Each vaccine recipient was nucleocapsid antibody negative and had no prior SARS-CoV-2 infection. The researchers cultured roughly 2.2 million PBMC per well with 8 to 10 IU/ml IL-2 and approximately 9.3 ug/ml peptides. In the cultures, half the medium was exchanged for IL-2 medium on days 3 and 7. Sequencing used immunoSEQ multiplex PCR; TCRdb keeps in-frame clones, though not all of them. The data hold tens of thousands of clones, with 70% to 80% observed a single time. Study outcomes and limitations: Convalescent patients were scarce, and early post-infection timepoints were absent.

The receptor was derived from a human donor who received a COVID-19 vaccine. The specimen was CD4+ T cells from PBMCs cultured with HCoV-NL63 spike peptides, collected before COVID-19 vaccination.

The CDR3 protein is CASSPQGEGSPLHF. The CDR3 DNA sequence: TGTGCCAGCAGTCCACAGGGTGAAGGTTCACCCCTCCACTTT. The V gene is TRBV6-5, the J gene TRBJ1-6; perhaps TRBD1 as D (6 bases). Germline CDR1 reads MNHEY; CDR2 reads SVGAGI. Between the trimmed V and J ends, which lost 5 bases and 9 bases, there was a span of 14 bases. CDR3 size: 14 residues.